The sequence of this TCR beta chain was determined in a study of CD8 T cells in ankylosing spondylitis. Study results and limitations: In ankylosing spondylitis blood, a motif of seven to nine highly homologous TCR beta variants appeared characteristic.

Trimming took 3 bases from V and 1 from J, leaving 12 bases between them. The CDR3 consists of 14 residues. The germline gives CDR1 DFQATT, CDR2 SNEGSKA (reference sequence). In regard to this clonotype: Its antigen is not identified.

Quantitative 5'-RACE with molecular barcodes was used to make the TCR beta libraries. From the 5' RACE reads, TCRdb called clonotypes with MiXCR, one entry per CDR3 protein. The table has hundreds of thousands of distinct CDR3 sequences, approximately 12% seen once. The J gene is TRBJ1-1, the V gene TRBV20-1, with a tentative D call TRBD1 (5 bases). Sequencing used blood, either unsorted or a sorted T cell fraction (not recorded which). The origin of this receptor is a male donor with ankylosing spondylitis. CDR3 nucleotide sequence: TGCAGTGCTAGCAAAAGGGGCCCGAACACTGAAGCTTTCTTT. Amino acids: CSASKRGPNTEAFF.